What follows is one TCR beta chain and its context. This record comes from a study of shared clonotypes between healthy human individuals. About the study: Aged 18 to 49, the donors were two women and a few men.

Germline CDR1 reads SGHNT; CDR2 reads YYREEE (reference sequence). Trimming cost V 1 base and J 5 bases, with 9 bases left between them. The CDR3 contains 13 residues. Sorted-subset replicate PCR reactions were performed with about 200 ng DNA, corresponding to roughly 30,000 T cell genomes. The repertoire was sequenced with immunoSEQ multiplex PCR; TCRdb's copy has only in-frame clones and lacks some. The table shows 900,000 to 1,200,000 clones, with around 78% occurring only once. The source material was memory CD4+ T cells from PBMCs. The subset: CD45RA-negative fraction. This receptor was taken from a man between 18 and 29 years old in good health. Some clones in this sample may be carry-over from other donors' samples. The chain couples TRBV5-4 to TRBJ1-2; D ambiguous. For the CDR3, the DNA is TGTGCCAGCAGCTTGCCCGACGGGTATGGCTACACCTTC. This gives the protein CASSLPDGYGYTF.